This is a list of T cell receptor beta chains from one sample in a study of blood T cell repertoires in COVID-19. The protocol was immunoSEQ multiplex PCR, while the TCRdb copy is restricted to in-frame clones and leaves out a portion. The table has under 150,000 clones, more than 80% seen once. The sample was peripheral blood. The receptors were gathered from a woman aged 40 to 49 with acute or convalescent COVID-19. Both conserved end residues are trimmed from each CDR3. A D gene is named only where the DNA matches it firmly. Expanded clones are given a class, and other clones once, few, many or no size at all.

size | D | J | V | CDR3
- | - | TRBJ2-3 | TRBV7-7 | ASSAPGVDTQY
- | - | TRBJ1-2 | TRBV18 | ASSPRDSNYGYT
- | - | TRBJ2-3 | TRBV5-1 | ASSRGTDTQY
- | - | TRBJ2-3 | TRBV18 | ASSPQPTDTQY
- | TRBD1 | TRBJ1-2 | TRBV19 | ASSIGDRSGYT
- | TRBD1 | TRBJ1-1 | TRBV5-8 | ASNRGQGKAEAF
- | TRBD1 | TRBJ1-5 | TRBV6-5 | ASSLDRGNQPQH
- | TRBD1 | TRBJ2-1 | TRBV19 | ASRDRLNEQF
once | - | TRBJ2-3 | TRBV5-6 | ASSSRDTQY
once | - | TRBJ1-5 | TRBV30 | AWGAGFNQPQH
- | - | TRBJ2-5 | TRBV12-3/TRBV12-4 | ASSPKRETQY
few | TRBD1 | TRBJ2-2 | TRBV24-1 | ATSAYPGQGAPGYPGELF
- | - | TRBJ1-1 | TRBV11-2 | ASSLEGKGWTEAF
- | - | TRBJ1-2 | TRBV29-1 | STDSPSLLYGYT
- | - | TRBJ1-2 | TRBV28 | ASSFNGRKYGYT
- | TRBD1 | TRBJ1-2 | TRBV27 | ASSWAGTGTYGYT
- | - | TRBJ2-3 | TRBV28 | ASSFPGGRATDTQY
- | - | TRBJ1-4 | TRBV30 | AGCRQITQGEKLF
- | - | TRBJ1-3 | TRBV5-1 | ASSLGVSGNTIY
- | - | TRBJ1-1 | TRBV7-2 | ASSPPRGGITEAF
- | - | TRBJ1-1 | TRBV15 | ATSGRGDTEAF
- | - | TRBJ2-3 | TRBV6-5 | ASSQGGYTQY
- | TRBD1 | TRBJ1-2 | TRBV11-2 | ASSRFRGPWGYT
once | - | TRBJ1-1 | TRBV5-1 | ASSFRTDNTEAF
- | TRBD1 | TRBJ1-3 | TRBV19 | ASSPGQGGNTIY
few | - | TRBJ2-1 | TRBV6-5 | ATQDLQGEGQF
- | - | TRBJ2-1 | TRBV6-4 | ASSDRGGRRSYNEQF
- | TRBD1 | TRBJ2-7 | TRBV6-1 | ASSELGQATYEQY
- | - | TRBJ1-2 | TRBV6-6 | ASSLAGNGYT
- | - | TRBJ1-1 | TRBV14 | ASSQQRYRDTHTEAF
few | - | TRBJ2-3 | TRBV30 | AWSELGYQY
- | - | TRBJ1-5 | TRBV24-1 | ATSTSRSNQPQH
few | - | TRBJ1-1 | TRBV29-1 | SVDPQGEAF
few | TRBD2 | TRBJ2-2 | TRBV7-2 | ASSSGAGFYTGELF
- | TRBD2 | TRBJ2-1 | TRBV2 | ASSLRTSGGYNEQF
- | TRBD2 | TRBJ2-4 | TRBV29-1 | SVEGGGIKNIQY
- | - | TRBJ1-1 | TRBV19 | ASSRGGNTEAF
- | - | TRBJ1-2 | TRBV5-4 | ASSPQQGLDGYT
- | - | TRBJ1-1 | TRBV25-1 | ASSEGPYAF
- | TRBD1 | TRBJ2-5 | TRBV2 | ASSDRGETQY
- | TRBD1 | TRBJ2-5 | TRBV19 | ASSTRTGEETQY
- | TRBD1 | TRBJ1-2 | TRBV14 | ASSLIPGQGFDGYT
- | - | TRBJ1-2 | TRBV12-3/TRBV12-4 | ASTKGGNYGYT
- | - | TRBJ2-2 | TRBV15 | ATETNTGELF
- | - | TRBJ2-7 | TRBV11-2 | ASSYTGHEQY
- | - | TRBJ1-6 | TRBV10-3 | AISESLPGWLDSPLH
once | TRBD2 | TRBJ2-5 | TRBV7-2 | ASSLNNRLAGGTQY
- | - | TRBJ2-3 | TRBV7-9 | AGRTGPGTQY
few | - | TRBJ1-3 | TRBV7-2 | ASSIEHGLGRNTIY
- | TRBD1 | TRBJ1-4 | TRBV5-1 | ASRRDRGEKLF
once | - | TRBJ1-1 | TRBV25-1 | ASSDQPGRRAEAF
- | - | TRBJ1-2 | TRBV14 | ASSPPGALHGYT
- | - | TRBJ2-7 | TRBV27 | ASNVFPYERAVQTFTIPYEQY
- | - | TRBJ1-1 | TRBV7-9 | ASSSGAGEAF
- | - | TRBJ1-1 | TRBV3-1/TRBV3-2 | ASALAGGARTEAF
once | - | TRBJ1-4 | TRBV19 | ASSTPRENRNEKLF
- | TRBD1 | TRBJ1-2 | TRBV4-1 | ASSQAPGTGGVYT
- | TRBD1 | TRBJ1-2 | TRBV5-1 | ASSLAGQGGGYT
- | TRBD1 | TRBJ1-2 | TRBV5-8 | ASSLGQGATYGYT
- | - | TRBJ1-3 | TRBV30 | AWSVPGGPISGNTIY